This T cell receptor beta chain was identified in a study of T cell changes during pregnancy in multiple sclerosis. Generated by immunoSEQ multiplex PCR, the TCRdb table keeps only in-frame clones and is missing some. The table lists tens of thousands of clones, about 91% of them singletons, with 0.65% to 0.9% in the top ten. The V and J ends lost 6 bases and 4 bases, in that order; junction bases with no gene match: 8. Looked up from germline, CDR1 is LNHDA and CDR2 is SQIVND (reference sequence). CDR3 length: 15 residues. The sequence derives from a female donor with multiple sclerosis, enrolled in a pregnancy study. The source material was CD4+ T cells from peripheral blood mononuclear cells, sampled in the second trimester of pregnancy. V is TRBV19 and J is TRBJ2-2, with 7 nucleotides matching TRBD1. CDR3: CASSPRGGRTGELFF. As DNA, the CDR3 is TGTGCCAGTAGCCCTAGAGGGGGCCGCACCGGGGAGCTGTTTTTT.